These 24 T cell receptor beta chains share one sample of origin, sequenced in a study of T cells in women clearing cervical HPV infection. Some clones are missing from TCRdb's copy, which holds only in-frame ones; the method was immunoSEQ multiplex PCR. This repertoire includes 40,000 to 55,000 clones. Sequenced: blood buffy coat. These receptors all stem from a woman aged 18-70 years with a cervical HPV16 infection that either progressed to CIN3+ or cleared (not recorded which).

Remarks on this clone: The read gets to within 3 residues of the CDR3 end, and the germline J gene fills in the rest. The V call is TRBV20-1, the J call TRBJ2-7; TRBD1 matches 10 bases. V shed 5 bases, J shed 4 bases, and the junction held 2 bases outside the gene matches. Germline V gene data show CDR1 as DFQATT and CDR2 as SNEGSKA (reference sequence). This CDR3 region has 12 residues. The CDR3 spells CSAGDRGYEQYF. The sequenced part of the CDR3 DNA is TGCAGTGCTGGGGACAGGGGTTACGAG.

To note about this clone: The read comes to an end 3 residues before the CDR3 does, leaving the germline J gene to fill in the end. The gene calls are TRBV18 and TRBJ2-7; D is unclear. With 2 bases removed from V and 6 bases from J, the gap between germline ends came to 17 bases. The CDR3 extends over 15 amino acids. From germline, CDR1 is KGHSH and CDR2 LQKENI. CDR3 protein: CASSPSGGLFSEQYF. The sequenced CDR3 bases are TGTGCCAGCTCACCATCAGGTGGCCTCTTCAGCGAG.

A remark on this clone: The read terminates 3 residues ahead of where the CDR3 ends, so the germline J gene completes it. The chain joins TRBV30 to TRBJ2-5; 7 bases map to TRBD1. Germline assignment: CDR1 GTSNPN and CDR2 SVGIG (reference sequence). The CDR3 spans 12 residues. The sequenced part of the CDR3 DNA is TGTGCCTGGAACACAGGGGCAGATACC. As protein: CAWNTGADT. The entire CDR3 protein reads CAWNTGADTQYF.

As concerns this clone: The read gets to within 3 residues of the CDR3 end, and the germline J gene fills in the rest. The rearrangement uses TRBV20-1 and TRBJ2-5, with TRBD2 matching over 9 bases. V shed 0 bases and J 5 bases; nucleotides not matched to a gene: 7. The CDR3 sequence is 15 residues long. Germline CDR1 and CDR2: DFQATT and SNEGSKA (reference sequence). The DNA read from the CDR3 is TGCAGTGCTAGAGATAGCGGGAGAGGTCGGGAGACC. This codes for CSARDSGRGRET. The full CDR3 protein reads CSARDSGRGRETQYF.

Comment on this clone: The CDR3 end falls 3 residues outside the read, so it is completed with the germline J gene. The rearrangement uses TRBV19 and TRBJ1-1, with 11 nucleotides matching TRBD1. In germline, CDR1 is LNHDA, CDR2 SQIVND (reference sequence). CDR3 length: 14 residues. The part of the CDR3 DNA that was read is TGTGCCAGTAGGGACAGGGGGCCCGAAAGGGAA. Translation: CASRDRGPERE. Given in full, the CDR3 is CASRDRGPEREAFF.

With respect to this clone: The read finishes 3 residues shy of the CDR3 end, and the germline J gene is used to complete it. V is TRBV7-8 and J is TRBJ1-5, with D tentatively TRBD1 (6 bases). The germline V and J ends were trimmed by 3 bases and 5 bases, with 11 bases remaining between them. Germline lookup yields CDR1 SGHVS and CDR2 FQNEAQ. The CDR3 totals 14 residues. The CDR3 loop is CASSFRTVDQPQHF. The part of the CDR3 DNA that was read is TGTGCCAGCAGCTTCCGGACAGTGGATCAGCCC.

As regards this clone: From the germline J gene comes the end of the CDR3, since the read stops 3 residues before it. V and J are TRBV14 and TRBJ2-2; TRBD2 is a possible D gene (6 bases). V gave up 0 bases and J gave up 4 bases, with 15 bases separating them. This CDR3 is built from 17 residues. Germline V lookup: CDR1 SGHDN, CDR2 FVKESK. The DNA read from the CDR3 is TGTGCCAGCAGCCAAGAGAGACTAGACCTTTTCACCGGGGAG. Translation gives CASSQERLDLFTGE. The entire CDR3 sequence reads CASSQERLDLFTGELFF.

Details on this clone: The CDR3 extends 3 residues past the end of the read, so its final part is completed from the germline J gene. The J gene is TRBJ2-7, the V gene TRBV19, with 10 bases fitting TRBD2. The V segment lost 4 bases and the J segment 1 base; nucleotides outside the gene matches: 1. The germline V gene encodes CDR1 LNHDA and CDR2 SQIVND (reference sequence). The CDR3 length is 14 residues. CDR3 sequence: CASSRTSGSYEQYF. CDR3 DNA, as far as it was read: TGTGCCAGTAGTAGGACTAGCGGTTCCTACGAG.

For this clone: With the read ending 3 residues before the CDR3 end, the germline J gene is used to fill in that end. The chain carries TRBV20-1 and TRBJ2-3; tentatively, D is TRBD1 (6 bases). This CDR3 region has 13 residues. Germline V gene data show CDR1 as DFQATT and CDR2 as SNEGSKA (reference sequence). Trimming took 0 bases from V and 4 from J, leaving 8 bases between them. The sequenced part of the CDR3 DNA is TGCAGTGCTAGAGATGAGGGGGCAGATACG. This encodes CSARDEGADT. The whole CDR3 region reads CSARDEGADTQYF.

About this clone itself: The read finishes 3 residues shy of the CDR3 end, and the germline J gene is used to complete it. The rearrangement links TRBV6-2 or TRBV6-3 to TRBJ2-7; perhaps TRBD1 as D (6 bases). With 6 bases removed from V and 3 bases from J, the gap between germline ends came to 12 bases. The germline V gene has CDR1 MNHEY and CDR2 SVGEGT. The CDR3 sequence is 13 residues long. The CDR3 bases that were read are TGTGCCAGCAGGGACAGTCTTGGCTACGAG. This encodes CASRDSLGYE. The CDR3 as a whole reads CASRDSLGYEQYF.

Details on this clone: The missing CDR3 end, 3 residues past where the read stops, is filled in from the germline J gene. The V call is TRBV19, the J call TRBJ2-7, with a possible D match to TRBD1 (5 bases). The CDR3 covers 11 residues. V lost 9 bases and J lost 4, with 10 bases in between. Germline loops: CDR1 LNHDA, CDR2 SQIVND (reference sequence). The sequenced CDR3 bases are TGTGCCAGCAGTGGGGCATACGAG. Residues: CASSGAYE. The whole CDR3 reads CASSGAYEQYF.

A remark on this clone: Read coverage stops 3 residues before the CDR3 terminus; the germline J gene supplies the remainder. This chain connects TRBV18 to TRBJ1-4; D perhaps matches TRBD1 (6 bases). The CDR3 runs 17 residues. CDR1 is KGHSH and CDR2 is LQKENI in the germline V gene. The sequenced CDR3 bases are TGTGCCAGCTCACCCCTACTCGCAGGGTCAGGGGCCAACGTA. The encoded protein is CASSPLLAGSGANV. The complete CDR3 sequence is CASSPLLAGSGANVLFF.

Of note for this clone: Coverage ceases 3 residues before the CDR3 finishes, and the germline J gene fills in the end. This chain connects TRBV2 to TRBJ1-5; 8 bases are shared with TRBD1. The trim removed 6 bases at V and 2 bases at J, leaving 12 bases unmatched. The CDR3 spans 17 residues. Germline loops: CDR1 SNHLY, CDR2 FYNNEI. The sequenced part of the CDR3 DNA is TGTGCCAGCAGCGATGGACAGGGAGTATGGGGCAATCAGCCC. Protein: CASSDGQGVWGNQP. The entire CDR3 protein is CASSDGQGVWGNQPQHF.

Details on this clone: From the germline J gene comes the end of the CDR3, since the read stops 3 residues before it. This chain links TRBV20-1 with TRBJ2-5; TRBD2 matches at 10 bases. V was pared by 5 bases and J by 2 bases, with 11 bases of the junction left unmatched. Germline CDR1 reads DFQATT; CDR2 reads SNEGSKA (reference sequence). The CDR3 has 16 residues. CDR3 residues: CSADSPSGRPQETQYF. CDR3 DNA, as far as it was read: TGCAGTGCTGACTCCCCTAGCGGGAGACCACAAGAGACC.

On this clone itself: The CDR3 goes on 3 residues after the read ends, and that part is filled in from the germline J gene. This chain uses TRBV19 with TRBJ1-4; 9 bases line up with TRBD1. This CDR3 contains 13 residues. With V trimmed by 8 bases and J by 5 bases, 3 bases remained unmatched. Germline assignment: CDR1 LNHDA and CDR2 SQIVND (reference sequence). CDR3 DNA (partial): TGTGCCAGTGGGACAGGGAGGAATGAAAAA. Protein sequence: CASGTGRNEK. The CDR3 reads in full as CASGTGRNEKLFF.

As concerns this clone: From the germline J gene comes the end of the CDR3, since the read stops 3 residues before it. This chain connects TRBV7-9 to TRBJ2-2; 7 nucleotides agree with TRBD1. The CDR3 totals 15 residues. Looked up from germline, CDR1 is SEHNR and CDR2 is FQNEAQ (reference sequence). The junction had 5 bases not matched to a gene; V was cut back by 6 bases and J by 1 base. CDR3 sequence: CASRPGTVNTGELFF. CDR3 DNA, as far as it was read: TGTGCCAGCAGGCCCGGGACAGTGAACACCGGGGAG.

A word on this clone: The CDR3 is cut off 3 residues early in the read; its end comes from the germline J gene. This chain links TRBV9 with TRBJ2-3; no reliable D call. CDR1 is SGDLS, CDR2 YYNGEE, per germline. V was cut by 0 bases and J by 1 base, with 6 bases left in between. CDR3 size: 14 residues. The CDR3 sequence is CASSVGSGTDTQYF. The CDR3 bases that were read are TGTGCCAGCAGCGTAGGTTCGGGCACAGATACG. The variable domain in full, completed from reference TRBV9 and TRBJ2-3, reads DSGVTQTPKHLITATGQRVTLRCSPRSGDLSVYWYQQSLDQGLQFLIQYYNGEERAKGNILERFSAQQFPDLHSELNLSSLELGDSALYFCASSVGSGTDTQYFGPGTRLTVL.

Turning to this clone: The missing CDR3 end, 3 residues past where the read stops, is filled in from the germline J gene. The V call is TRBV19, the J call TRBJ2-3, with 7 nucleotides matching TRBD1. The CDR3 runs to 17 residues. Germline loops: CDR1 LNHDA, CDR2 SQIVND (reference sequence). This CDR3 is CASRPLVRARQGETQYF. CDR3 DNA, as far as it was read: TGTGCCAGTAGGCCCCTGGTAAGGGCCAGACAGGGTGAGACG.

A note on this clone: The observed sequence ends 3 residues before the CDR3 terminus, with the missing tail filled in from the germline J gene. V is TRBV19 and J is TRBJ1-1; the D is unclear. In germline, CDR1 is LNHDA, CDR2 SQIVND (reference sequence). V was shortened by 4 bases and J by 6 bases, with 12 bases between the two germline ends. The CDR3 is 13 amino acids. CDR3 amino acids: CASSTTGSAEAFF. The sequenced CDR3 bases are TGTGCCAGTAGTACGACCGGGTCCGCTGAA.

On this clone: The CDR3 goes on 3 residues after the read ends, and that part is filled in from the germline J gene. The chain couples TRBV12-3 or TRBV12-4 to TRBJ1-3; a possible D gene is TRBD1 (5 bases). The CDR3 has 14 residues. Trimming removed 3 bases at V and 6 bases at J, with 12 bases between. The CDR3 protein is CASSFLGGKNTIYF. The CDR3 bases that were read are TGTGCCAGCAGTTTCCTGGGGGGTAAAAACACC.

As regards this clone: Read coverage stops 3 residues before the CDR3 terminus; the germline J gene supplies the remainder. The chain joins TRBV5-1 to TRBJ2-3; 8 bases are shared with TRBD2. Per germline, CDR1 SGHRS and CDR2 YFSETQ. This CDR3 has 17 residues. The trim removed 4 bases at V and 2 bases at J, leaving 12 bases unmatched. The CDR3 bases that were read are TGCGCCAGCAGCCCAGGGACATTAGCGGGGACCACAGATACG. Its protein product is CASSPGTLAGTTDT. The entire CDR3 is CASSPGTLAGTTDTQYF.

Points on this clone: The sequenced fragment ends 3 residues before the CDR3 boundary, so the rest is inferred from the germline J gene. This chain uses TRBV7-6 with TRBJ1-2; 10 bases are shared with TRBD1. V trimming: 4 bases; J trimming: 4 bases; junction bases outside the gene matches: 6. The V gene's germline CDR1 is SGHVS and CDR2 FNYEAQ. This CDR3 is built from 15 residues. This chain's CDR3 is CASSSGTGAVYGYTF. The DNA read from the CDR3 is TGTGCCAGCAGCTCCGGGACAGGGGCCGTCTATGGC.

A word on this clone: The sequenced fragment ends 3 residues before the CDR3 boundary, so the rest is inferred from the germline J gene. V gene TRBV20-1 combines with J gene TRBJ2-5; TRBD2 matches 9 bases. The CDR3 is 17 residues long. The V and J ends lost 0 bases and 1 base, in that order; junction bases with no gene match: 9. The germline V gene encodes CDR1 DFQATT and CDR2 SNEGSKA (reference sequence). CDR3 bases read: TGCAGTGCTAGAGATCGTGGGACTAGCCATATCCAAGAGACC. As protein: CSARDRGTSHIQET. The whole CDR3 protein is CSARDRGTSHIQETQYF.

Note on this clone: Sequencing ends 3 residues short of the CDR3 end; the germline J gene provides the rest. The chain carries TRBV28 and TRBJ2-1; 13 bases fit TRBD2. This CDR3 is built from 14 residues. The germline CDR1 and CDR2 sequences are MDHEN and SYDVKM. The J segment lost 7 bases and the V segment lost 7 bases, leaving 4 bases of the junction unmatched. The DNA read from the CDR3 is TGTGCCAGCAAACTAGCGGGAGGGACGAATGAG. Translation gives CASKLAGGTNE. The whole CDR3 reads CASKLAGGTNEQFF.